These 12 T cell receptor beta chains share one sample of origin, sequenced in a study of T cell responses to AZD1222 COVID-19 vaccine listed by TCRdb under 2021. Libraries came from the immunoSEQ multiplex PCR assay. The table was pulled from immuneACCESS by TCRdb, which kept in-frame rearrangements only. Such tables lose some clones; where checked, under half of the loss comes from unresolved V genes, and the rest has no known cause. Recorded for this sample are around 120,000 clones; roughly 91% of them occurred a single time. The ten most abundant clones make up more than 4.5% of the sample. In light of the paper, this sample's time point label describes: about 28 days (+/-7) after the second vaccine dose. The input for sequencing was peripheral blood, taken 28 days after the second AZD1222 dose. The source of these receptors is an adult who received the AZD1222 COVID-19 vaccine.

J is TRBJ2-7 and V is TRBV12-3 or TRBV12-4; TRBD1 matches 10 bases. Unmatched junction bases numbered 1, after V lost 5 bases and J lost 3 bases. The CDR3 totals 13 residues. CDR3 sequence: CASSRDRGYEQYF. The CDR3 bases are TGTGCCAGCAGTCGGGACAGGGGCTACGAGCAGTACTTC.

This chain connects TRBV9 to TRBJ1-1; 7 bases fit TRBD1. The V and J ends lost 6 bases and 3 bases, in that order; junction bases with no gene match: 5. The length of the CDR3 is 13 residues. From germline, CDR1 is SGDLS and CDR2 YYNGEE. Here the CDR3 DNA reads TGTGCCAGCAAAGACAGGGAGGACACTGAAGCTTTCTTT. Translated: CASKDREDTEAFF.

The table lists this clone with a few counts. The chain recombines TRBV4-2 with TRBJ2-7; D possibly uses TRBD1 or TRBD2 (6 bases each). The CDR3 extends over 17 amino acids. The V gene lost 4 bases and the J gene lost 0 bases, with 19 bases spanning the gap. Looked up from germline, CDR1 is LGHNA and CDR2 is YNFKEQ. CDR3 region: CASSLTGGGSRSYEQYF. DNA of the CDR3: TGTGCCAGCAGCCTCACAGGAGGGGGGAGTCGCTCCTACGAGCAGTACTTC.

V usage is TRBV7-2 and J usage is TRBJ1-2; 7 bases are shared with TRBD1. The CDR3 consists of 14 residues. V shed 5 bases, J shed 8 bases, and the junction held 11 bases outside the gene matches. Germline V lookup: CDR1 SGHTA, CDR2 FQGNSA. CDR3 residues: CASSPQEGATGYTF. The CDR3 nucleotides are TGTGCCAGCAGCCCCCAGGAGGGGGCAACGGGCTACACCTTC.

V gene TRBV19 combines with J gene TRBJ1-1; no definite D call. Trimming removed 1 base from V and 2 bases from J, with 5 bases in between. CDR3 length: 13 residues. CDR1 and CDR2 from the germline V gene are LNHDA and SQIVND (reference sequence). CDR3 DNA: TGTGCCAGTAGTATAGTAGTAAACACTGAAGCTTTCTTT. Translated, it gives CASSIVVNTEAFF.

This chain joins TRBV19 and TRBJ1-2; 7 bases fit TRBD1. V trimming: 8 bases; J trimming: 5 bases; junction bases outside the gene matches: 2. The CDR3 contains 11 residues. Germline V CDR1 and CDR2: LNHDA, SQIVND (reference sequence). The CDR3 DNA is TGTGCCAGTGGACAGGCTTATGGCTACACCTTC. As protein: CASGQAYGYTF.

The chain recombines TRBV5-6 with TRBJ1-2; D ambiguous. CDR3 size: 14 residues. With 3 bases removed from V and 6 bases from J, the gap between germline ends came to 15 bases. The germline CDR1 and CDR2 sequences are SGHDT and YYEEEE. The CDR3 DNA follows: TGTGCCAGCAGCTCAAACCTGCGGGGTGATGGCTACACCTTC. Its protein product is CASSSNLRGDGYTF.

This rearrangement joins TRBV5-6 to TRBJ1-5; D ambiguous. This CDR3 is 15 amino acids long. Germline CDR1 reads SGHDT; CDR2 reads YYEEEE. V was pared by 2 bases and J by 2 bases, with 11 bases between. CDR3 residues: CASSFRGIGNQPQHF. The CDR3 bases are TGTGCCAGCAGCTTCCGAGGTATTGGCAATCAGCCCCAGCATTTT.

A single count supports this clone. The genes are TRBV2 and TRBJ1-2; D gene ambiguous. This CDR3 has 11 amino acids. V dropped 8 bases and J dropped 6 bases, with 10 bases sitting between them. Germline CDR1 SNHLY, CDR2 FYNNEI. The CDR3 DNA reads as TGTGCCAGCCGGGCGCCCGATGGCTACACCTTC. It encodes CASRAPDGYTF.

The chain links TRBV7-2 to TRBJ1-4; D possibly corresponds to TRBD1 (5 bases). Germline V lookup: CDR1 SGHTA, CDR2 FQGNSA. The length of the CDR3 is 15 residues. V lost 2 bases, J lost 5 bases, and 12 bases lay in between. As DNA, the CDR3 is TGTGCCAGCAGCTTAAATTCACAGGCCAATGAAAAACTGTTTTTT. Encoded protein: CASSLNSQANEKLFF.

V is TRBV6-5 and J is TRBJ1-3; D remains unclear. V lost 5 bases to trimming and J lost 5 bases, with 10 bases between them. This CDR3 is 13 amino acids long. Germline CDR1 and CDR2: MNHEY and SVGAGI. The CDR3 coding sequence is TGTGCCAGCAGTACCCGGACGCGAAACACCATATATTTT. This sequence encodes CASSTRTRNTIYF.

The chain carries TRBV7-2 and TRBJ2-1, with TRBD2 matching 8 bases. This CDR3 comprises 15 residues. Germline loops: CDR1 SGHTA, CDR2 FQGNSA. J was trimmed by 2 bases and V by 5 bases; bases with no gene match: 5. In DNA form, the CDR3 reads TGTGCCAGCAGCCCTCCGGGACTAGCCTACAATGAGCAGTTCTTC. Encoded protein: CASSPPGLAYNEQFF.